The next 25 T cell receptor beta chains were all read from a single sample in a study of Ad26.COV2.S vaccination and SARS-CoV-2 variants. The table came from immunoSEQ multiplex PCR; TCRdb's copy has only in-frame clones and leaves some out. The sample gives approximately 450,000 clones, over 75% of which show up once; 12% is in the top ten. Treatment given: approximately 18 received Ad26.COV2.S at low or high dose, single or two shots; about 5 received placebo; per-sample allocation not given. Sampling was performed 63 days after the first vaccine or placebo injection. The material was peripheral blood, obtained in a trial of Ad26.COV2.S vaccine versus placebo. These TCRs come from a person between 18 and 65 years old who received the Ad26.COV2.S COVID-19 vaccine or a placebo.

This chain links TRBV27 with TRBJ2-7; D gene ambiguous. This CDR3 is built from 15 residues. Germline V CDR1 and CDR2: MNHEY, SMNVEV (reference sequence). The V end lost 0 bases, the J end lost 2 bases, and 11 bases lay between the germline ends. CDR3 DNA sequence: TGTGCCAGCAGTTTATCGTCTCTAACTGCCTACGAGCAGTACTTC. The encoded protein is CASSLSSLTAYEQYF.

The rearrangement joins TRBV9 to TRBJ2-7, with unresolved D. CDR3 length equals 14 residues. Germline V CDR1 and CDR2: SGDLS, YYNGEE. Trimming took off 0 bases at V and 2 bases at J, with 9 bases between the two ends. The CDR3 spells CASSVASGTYEQYF. In nucleotides, the CDR3 is TGTGCCAGCAGCGTAGCATCAGGTACCTACGAGCAGTACTTC.

The chain has TRBV7-6 and TRBJ2-6; perhaps TRBD1 as D (6 bases). There are 18 residues in the CDR3. The ends were cut back, 4 bases at V and 0 bases at J, with 16 bases in the middle. Germline CDR1 and CDR2: SGHVS and FNYEAQ. The CDR3 protein is CASSSPDSAPSGANVLTF. CDR3 sequence (DNA): TGTGCCAGCAGCTCCCCGGACAGCGCCCCCTCTGGGGCCAACGTCCTGACTTTC.

The chain employs TRBV25-1 and TRBJ1-2, with 9 bases aligning to TRBD1. Germline V gene lookup returns CDR1 MGHDK and CDR2 SYGVNS. The CDR3 totals 17 residues. V trimming: 1 base; J trimming: 4 bases; junction bases outside the gene matches: 10. CDR3 nucleotides: TGTGCCAGCAGTGAATCGGGGGGGACAGGGTATTTCTATGGCTACACCTTC. Translated, it gives CASSESGGTGYFYGYTF.

The chain uses TRBV7-9 and TRBJ2-5; 7 nucleotides align to TRBD2. Trimming removed 1 base from V and 5 bases from J; junction bases left unmatched: 10. The length of the CDR3 is 16 residues. Germline V gene lookup returns CDR1 SEHNR and CDR2 FQNEAQ (reference sequence). The CDR3 region has the DNA TGTGCCAGCAGCTTAGTTGGGGGAGGGCCCTGGGAGACCCAGTACTTC. Its translation: CASSLVGGGPWETQYF.

This clone has only one observation. V gene TRBV27 combines with J gene TRBJ2-2; possible D gene TRBD2, 6 bases. Germline CDR1 and CDR2: MNHEY and SMNVEV (reference sequence). The CDR3 runs to 15 residues. V was shortened by 2 bases and J by 6 bases, with 13 bases between the two germline ends. The CDR3 DNA follows: TGTGCCAGCAGTTTAAGGCCTAGCGAGGCCGGGGAGCTGTTTTTT. Protein: CASSLRPSEAGELFF.

The chain joins TRBV30 to TRBJ2-2, with 8 bases fitting TRBD2. After removal of 2 bases from V and 4 bases from J, the junction contained 3 bases not matched to a gene. The CDR3 consists of 14 residues. Germline CDR1 GTSNPN, CDR2 SVGIG (reference sequence). This chain's CDR3 is CAWSSGRITGELFF. CDR3 sequence (DNA): TGTGCCTGGAGTAGCGGGAGAATCACCGGGGAGCTGTTTTTT. Using reference TRBV30 and TRBJ2-2 for the parts outside the CDR3, the full variable domain is SQTIHQWPATLVQPVGSPLSLECTVEGTSNPNLYWYRQAAGRGLQLLFYSVGIGQISSEVPQNLSASRPQDRQFILSSKKLLLSDSGFYLCAWSSGRITGELFFGEGSRLTVL.

The chain combines TRBV5-6 with TRBJ2-1; 9 bases match TRBD1. Germline-derived CDR1 and CDR2 are SGHDT and YYEEEE. There are 15 residues in the CDR3. Germline trimming cut 0 bases from V and 3 bases from J; bases unmatched to any gene: 1. CDR3: CASSLVGQGYNEQFF. CDR3 DNA sequence: TGTGCCAGCAGCTTGGTGGGACAGGGCTACAATGAGCAGTTCTTC. Full variable domain (missing parts from reference TRBV5-6 and TRBJ2-1): DAGVTQSPTHLIKTRGQQVTLRCSPKSGHDTVSWYQQALGQGPQFIFQYYEEEERQRGNFPDRFSGHQFPNYSSELNVNALLLGDSALYLCASSLVGQGYNEQFFGPGTRLTVL.

The rearrangement links TRBV3-1 (or the pseudogene TRBV3-2) to TRBJ2-3; 8 positions match TRBD2. Germline V gene data show CDR1 as LGHDT and CDR2 as YNNKEL (reference sequence). V shed 1 base, J shed 4 bases, and the junction held 1 base outside the gene matches. The CDR3 length is 14 residues. Here the CDR3 DNA reads TGTGCCAGCAGCCAAGGGCGGGAGGCAGATACGCAGTATTTT. It is translated as CASSQGREADTQYF.

This rearrangement joins TRBV7-2 to TRBJ1-2, with 8 bases that match TRBD1. V shed 5 bases, J shed 4 bases, and the junction held 6 bases outside the gene matches. This CDR3 region has 14 residues. From germline, CDR1 is SGHTA and CDR2 FQGNSA. CDR3 DNA: TGTGCCAGCAGCCCCAGGGGGCTCTCCTATGGCTACACCTTC. This gives the protein CASSPRGLSYGYTF.

The CDR3 reads CASSLDRDSGANVLTF. CDR3 sequence (DNA): TGTGCCAGCAGCTTGGACAGAGATTCTGGGGCCAACGTCCTGACTTTC. The chain employs TRBV7-9 and TRBJ2-6, with D perhaps matching TRBD1 (6 bases). Trimming pared 3 bases from V and 1 base from J, leaving 10 bases between. In germline, CDR1 is SEHNR, CDR2 FQNEAQ (reference sequence). CDR3 length: 16 amino acids.

The chain links TRBV7-9 to TRBJ1-2, with 7 bases fitting TRBD1. CDR1 is SEHNR and CDR2 is FQNEAQ in the germline V gene (reference sequence). The CDR3 is 14 residues long. The V gene end was trimmed by 2 bases and the J gene end by 6 bases; junction bases not matched to a gene: 6. This CDR3 reads CASSLQDRVDGYTF. CDR3 coding DNA: TGTGCCAGCAGCTTACAAGACAGGGTGGATGGCTACACCTTC.

This chain uses TRBV5-1 with TRBJ2-5, with 9 bases aligning to TRBD1. CDR3 size: 14 residues. CDR1 is SGHRS, CDR2 YFSETQ, per germline. Germline trimming cut 7 bases from V and 5 bases from J; bases unmatched to any gene: 9. The CDR3 sequence: CASGPGQGQETQYF. The CDR3 DNA reads as TGCGCCAGCGGTCCGGGACAGGGACAGGAGACCCAGTACTTC.

In the case of this clone: A read error may account for a junction end that differs from germline. V and J are TRBV19 and TRBJ2-2, with a weak D call TRBD2 (6 bases). The CDR3 extends over 14 amino acids. Germline loops: CDR1 LNHDA, CDR2 SQIVND (reference sequence). CDR3 sequence reads: CATSGGSWTGELFF. CDR3 sequence (DNA): TGTGCCACTAGTGGGGGGTCCTGGACCGGGGAGCTGTTTTTT.

The chain has TRBV11-2 and TRBJ2-1; 12 bases fit TRBD2. The germline gives CDR1 SGHAT, CDR2 FQNNGV. There are 14 residues in the CDR3. The junction had 5 bases not matched to a gene; V was cut back by 4 bases and J by 10 bases. The DNA of the CDR3 is TGTGCCAGCAGCTCCAGACTAGCGGGGGTGGAGCAGTTCTTC. It yields the protein CASSSRLAGVEQFF.

The rearrangement links TRBV27 to TRBJ1-3; TRBD1 matches 10 bases. This CDR3 contains 15 residues. The V gene's germline CDR1 is MNHEY and CDR2 SMNVEV (reference sequence). The V segment lost 6 bases and the J segment 4 bases; nucleotides outside the gene matches: 6. The CDR3 DNA reads as TGTGCCAGCAGCCGTGGACAGGGGGTAGGAAACACCATATATTTT. Protein sequence: CASSRGQGVGNTIYF.

V and J are TRBV12-5 and TRBJ2-1, with a possible D match to TRBD1 (6 bases). This CDR3 has 12 residues. CDR1 and CDR2 (germline): LGHNT, FRNRAP. The V and J ends lost 3 bases and 9 bases respectively, with 9 bases between them. This chain's CDR3 is CASGFVGAEQFF. The CDR3 region has the DNA TGTGCTAGTGGTTTCGTGGGGGCTGAGCAGTTCTTC. Using reference TRBV12-5 and TRBJ2-1 for the parts outside the CDR3, the full variable domain is DARVTQTPRHKVTEMGQEVTMRCQPILGHNTVFWYRQTMMQGLELLAYFRNRAPLDDSGMPKDRFSAEMPDATLATLKIQPSEPRDSAVYFCASGFVGAEQFFGPGTRLTVL.

This clone was seen a single time. V usage is TRBV2 and J usage is TRBJ2-7; 7 positions agree with TRBD2. J gave up 2 bases and V 5 bases, and 6 bases lay outside the gene matches. The CDR3 runs 14 residues. CDR1 is SNHLY, CDR2 FYNNEI, per germline. The CDR3 is CASSPRGETYEQYF. CDR3 nucleotides: TGTGCCAGCAGTCCCCGGGGGGAGACCTACGAGCAGTACTTC.

In nucleotides, the CDR3 is TGTGCCAGCGGTTGGGGAGGGAACACTGAAGCTTTCTTT. Amino acids: CASGWGGNTEAFF. This rearrangement joins TRBV12-3 or TRBV12-4 to TRBJ1-1; D remains unclear. This CDR3 has 13 residues. V lost 8 bases and J 1 base, leaving 11 bases between the germline ends.

The chain has TRBV29-1 and TRBJ1-3; possible D gene TRBD1, 5 bases. Deletions cut 4 bases from V and 4 bases from J, with 11 bases between. This CDR3 contains 13 residues. Per germline, CDR1 SQVTM and CDR2 ANQGSEA. CDR3 DNA: TGCAGCGTTGTATGGGGGTTCGGAAACACCATATATTTT. This sequence encodes CSVVWGFGNTIYF.

V usage is TRBV20-1 and J usage is TRBJ2-3; no clear D. The CDR3 sequence is 11 residues long. Germline CDR1 is DFQATT and CDR2 is SNEGSKA (reference sequence). V was clipped by 3 bases and J by 2 bases, with 3 bases between them. CDR3 loop: CSASITDTQYF. Here the CDR3 DNA reads TGCAGTGCTAGTATCACAGATACGCAGTATTTT.

CDR3 sequence (DNA): TGTGCCAGTAGTATGTCGGGTGGGGGCAATCAGCCCCAGCATTTT. Protein: CASSMSGGGNQPQHF. The rearrangement links TRBV19 to TRBJ1-5; no firm D call. Germline V gene data show CDR1 as LNHDA and CDR2 as SQIVND (reference sequence). Deletions cut 3 bases from V and 2 bases from J, with 11 bases between. CDR3 length equals 15 residues.

The gene calls are TRBV11-3 and TRBJ2-3, with 10 bases aligning to TRBD2. CDR3 size: 16 residues. Germline CDR1 SGHNT, CDR2 YENEEA. The J segment lost 3 bases and the V segment lost 5 bases, leaving 8 bases of the junction unmatched. The DNA of the CDR3 is TGTGCCAGCAGCCATAGACTAGCGGGTATGACAGATACGCAGTATTTT. Its translation is CASSHRLAGMTDTQYF.

This clone was detected only a few times. The chain carries TRBV21-1 and TRBJ1-1. TRBV21-1 is a documented pseudogene. The CDR3 length is 13 residues. The CDR3 here is CASSKGVNTEAFF. The CDR3 coding sequence is TGTGCCAGCAGCAAAGGAGTGAACACTGAAGCTTTCTTT.

This clone appeared a single time. The same CDR3 is also encoded by other DNA sequences in this sample. V is TRBV27 and J is TRBJ1-5; unclear D gene. The length of the CDR3 is 13 residues. With 2 bases removed from V and 2 bases from J, the gap between germline ends came to 4 bases. The germline V gene has CDR1 MNHEY and CDR2 SMNVEV (reference sequence). CDR3 nucleotide sequence: TGTGCCAGCAGTTTACTGGGCAATCAGCCCCAGCATTTT. As protein: CASSLLGNQPQHF.